This T cell receptor beta chain was retrieved from a study of OX40 agonist ivuxolimab in advanced cancers. The CDR3 length is 14 residues. Trimming left V 8 bases short and J 2 bases short, with 14 bases between. Per the germline V gene, CDR1 is MNHNS and CDR2 is SASEGT. Only in-frame clones appear in the TCRdb table, and some are missing; sequencing was by immunoSEQ multiplex PCR. This repertoire shows about 94,000 clones, roughly 87% found once; its top ten account for under 0.35%. This sequence joins TRBV6-1 and TRBJ2-3; D ambiguous. The sequence was collected from an adult with an advanced solid tumor such as melanoma, head and neck, liver or kidney cancer. The source material was CD4+ or CD8+ T cells sorted from blood, sampled in a trial of the OX40 agonist ivuxolimab. The CDR3 region is CASAQFYHTDTQYF. The CDR3 DNA follows: TGTGCCAGCGCTCAGTTCTATCACACAGATACGCAGTATTTT.